The T cell receptor (beta chain) under discussion was sequenced for a study of OX40 agonist ivuxolimab in advanced cancers. The method was immunoSEQ multiplex PCR; TCRdb's version includes in-frame clones alone and lacks a portion of them. The sample includes fewer than 85,000 clones, 90% to 95% of them seen just once. CDR1 is SEHNR and CDR2 is FQNEAQ in the germline V gene (reference sequence). The CDR3 loop spans 14 amino acids. Sequenced here: CD4+ or CD8+ T cells sorted from blood, sampled in a trial of the OX40 agonist ivuxolimab. The rearrangement joins TRBV7-9 to TRBJ2-5; 11 bases are a match to TRBD2. Near its end, the DNA agrees better with TRBJ2-7, so the J call may be wrong. This TCR was recovered from an adult with an advanced solid tumor such as melanoma, head and neck, liver or kidney cancer. The CDR3 coding sequence is TGTGCCAGCAGCTCACTAGCGGGAGCCCACGAGCAGTACTTC. Its protein product is CASSSLAGAHEQYF.